The present entry profiles one T cell receptor (beta chain) with its context. These data originate in a study of blood T cell repertoires in COVID-19. V lost 4 bases to trimming and J lost 5 bases; unmatched junction nucleotides: 8. The CDR3 length is 15 residues. Germline lookup yields CDR1 MNHEY and CDR2 SMNVEV (reference sequence). Profiled with immunoSEQ multiplex PCR; TCRdb holds only in-frame clones, not every one. The sample yields roughly 200,000 clones, 85% to 90% seen once. The receptor was isolated from a man aged 80 or over with acute or convalescent COVID-19. The J gene is TRBJ2-7, the V gene TRBV27; 10 positions match TRBD2. The sample was peripheral blood. The CDR3 loop reads CASSSRGLAENEQYF. The CDR3 coding sequence is TGTGCCAGCAGTTCCCGCGGACTAGCGGAAAACGAGCAGTACTTC.